The text below deals with one TCR beta chain. Its specificity is not known. When replicate PCRs were run on sorted subsets, they used 200 ng DNA, tens of thousands of T cell genomes. TCRdb keeps only in-frame clones here, not all; method: immunoSEQ multiplex PCR. The profile shows about 1 million clones, about 74% of them singletons. This sample is part of a study of shared clonotypes between healthy human individuals. Study-wide context: Participating donors consisted of two women and three men aged 18 to 49.

Researchers partitioned CD4+ cells into CD45RA+ naive and CD45RA-negative memory subsets. Study conclusions and caveats: The study found approximately 5% of naive CD4 clonotypes shared across a handful of donors.

The CDR3 extends over 13 amino acids. Germline V gene sequence: CDR1 SGHRS, CDR2 YFSETQ. The J segment lost 6 bases and the V segment lost 5 bases, leaving 4 bases of the junction unmatched. This TCR was recovered from a man between 18 and 35 years old in good health. The specimen sequenced was memory CD4+ T cells sorted from blood. Subset indicated: CD45RA-negative fraction. This chain links TRBV5-1 with TRBJ2-3; 9 positions match TRBD1. Here the CDR3 reads CASRQGAGDTQYF. DNA for the CDR3: TGCGCCAGCAGACAGGGGGCGGGCGATACGCAGTATTTT.